This T cell receptor (beta chain) stems from a study of blood T cell repertoires in COVID-19. Points on this clone: The sample contains more than one DNA sequence encoding this CDR3.

The CDR3 consists of 15 residues. Trimming took 3 bases from V and 1 from J, leaving 9 bases between them. Germline CDR1 reads KGHSH; CDR2 reads LQKENI. Study processing details: Reference gene primer amplification gave estimated nucleated cell counts. Some clones are missing from TCRdb's copy, which holds only in-frame ones; the method was immunoSEQ multiplex PCR. Clone size and the V and J calls come from that table; the DNA yielded D and trimming. The sample shows about 460,000 clones, about 88% of them seen only once. For recovered donors of Cohort 3, there were two negative PCRs, clearance, or symptom resolution.

V and J are TRBV18 and TRBJ2-2, with D uncertain. This TCR came from a woman in her sixties or seventies who had recovered from COVID-19. The source material was PBMCs or T cells enriched from blood (not recorded which). Written as DNA, the CDR3 is TGTGCCAGCTCACCCATGCGAGGGAACACCGGGGAGCTGTTTTTT. This codes for CASSPMRGNTGELFF.